What follows are 13 T cell receptor beta chains derived from one specimen sequenced in a study of blood T cell repertoires in COVID-19. Profiled with immunoSEQ multiplex PCR; TCRdb holds only in-frame clones, not every one. The sample lists fewer than 150,000 clones, around 80% occurring once. Sequencing used PBMCs or T cells enriched from blood (not recorded which). These receptors originate from a woman aged 18-35 years who had been exposed to COVID-19.

This clone turned up a few times. This chain connects TRBV27 to TRBJ2-1; the D is unclear. The V and J ends lost 5 bases and 5 bases respectively, with 13 bases between them. Germline CDR1 MNHEY, CDR2 SMNVEV (reference sequence). There are 14 residues in the CDR3. CDR3: CASSPQIANNEQFF. The CDR3 DNA sequence: TGTGCCAGCAGTCCCCAAATAGCAAACAATGAGCAGTTCTTC.

This chain joins TRBV27 and TRBJ1-6; D is uncertain. Looked up from germline, CDR1 is MNHEY and CDR2 is SMNVEV (reference sequence). V dropped 4 bases and J dropped 10 bases, with 14 bases sitting between them. The CDR3 consists of 14 residues. This chain's CDR3 is CASSYNGKRSPLHF. The CDR3 bases are TGTGCCAGCAGTTATAACGGGAAGAGGTCACCCCTCCACTTT.

The chain couples TRBV3-1 (or the pseudogene TRBV3-2) to TRBJ2-3; 7 bases are shared with TRBD2. After removal of 4 bases from V and 2 bases from J, the junction contained 0 bases not matched to a gene. Germline CDR1 and CDR2: LGHDT and YNNKEL (reference sequence). The CDR3 contains 13 residues. The CDR3 sequence is CASSRLATDTQYF. In DNA, the CDR3 is TGTGCCAGCAGCCGACTAGCCACAGATACGCAGTATTTT.

The genes are TRBV7-9 and TRBJ1-3, with D tentatively TRBD1 (6 bases). This CDR3 is 13 amino acids long. V gave up 4 bases and J gave up 2 bases, with 6 bases separating them. Germline values: CDR1 SEHNR, CDR2 FQNEAQ (reference sequence). This CDR3 is CASSWDTGNTIYF. For the CDR3, the DNA is TGTGCCAGCAGCTGGGACACTGGAAACACCATATATTTT.

Only one count was recorded for this clone. This rearrangement joins TRBV4-2 to TRBJ2-1; 14 nucleotides agree with TRBD2. With 6 bases clipped from V and 6 bases from J, the junction kept 4 bases outside the gene matches. Germline CDR1 and CDR2: LGHNA and YNFKEQ. The CDR3 is made up of 15 amino acids. The CDR3 reads CASRGLAGVSNEQFF. CDR3 sequence (DNA): TGTGCCAGCAGGGGACTAGCGGGAGTAAGCAATGAGCAGTTCTTC.

V is TRBV6-5 and J is TRBJ1-2; 9 bases align to TRBD1. The length of the CDR3 is 15 residues. J was trimmed by 8 bases and V by 2 bases; bases with no gene match: 9. Germline lookup yields CDR1 MNHEY and CDR2 SVGAGI. CDR3 nucleotide sequence: TGTGCCAGCAGTTACGCCCGACAGGGGGATAGGGGCTACACCTTC. Protein product: CASSYARQGDRGYTF.

The chain carries TRBV20-1 and TRBJ1-1; 7 bases match TRBD1. Germline V gene lookup returns CDR1 DFQATT and CDR2 SNEGSKA (reference sequence). The V gene end was trimmed by 4 bases and the J gene end by 1 base; junction bases not matched to a gene: 3. This CDR3 is 13 amino acids long. The CDR3: CSANDRANTEAFF. CDR3 DNA sequence: TGCAGTGCTAATGACAGGGCGAACACTGAAGCTTTCTTT.

The rearrangement uses TRBV19 and TRBJ2-3; 13 nucleotides match TRBD2. This CDR3 contains 16 residues. CDR1 and CDR2 from the germline V gene are LNHDA and SQIVND (reference sequence). The V segment lost 6 bases and the J segment 1 base; nucleotides outside the gene matches: 4. The CDR3 DNA reads as TGTGCCAGTAGACTAGCGGGAGGGCTCCGCACAGATACGCAGTATTTT. Its protein product is CASRLAGGLRTDTQYF.

This sequence joins TRBV19 and TRBJ1-1; D not certain. The CDR3 sequence is 15 residues long. V was pared by 5 bases and J by 4 bases, with 17 bases between. CDR1 and CDR2 from the germline V gene are LNHDA and SQIVND (reference sequence). The CDR3 region has the DNA TGTGCCAGTAGTCTGAGAGGCGGAAGTAGCACTGAAGCTTTCTTT. It translates to CASSLRGGSSTEAFF.

The J gene is TRBJ2-1, the V gene TRBV4-1, with TRBD1 matching over 7 bases. The CDR3 is 16 amino acids. Germline-derived CDR1 and CDR2 are MGHRA and YSYEKL. The J segment lost 0 bases and the V segment lost 2 bases, leaving 4 bases of the junction unmatched. CDR3 DNA sequence: TGCGCCAGCAGCCAACCGGGACAGCGCTCCTACAATGAGCAGTTCTTC. It encodes CASSQPGQRSYNEQFF.

This clone showed up just a few times. The chain is built from TRBV5-4 and TRBJ1-2, with 11 bases fitting TRBD1. Per the germline V gene, CDR1 is SGHNT and CDR2 is YYREEE (reference sequence). The trim removed 4 bases at V and 8 bases at J, leaving 10 bases unmatched. The CDR3 runs to 15 residues. The CDR3 loop reads CASSPRTGGAGGYTF. The CDR3 nucleotides are TGTGCCAGCAGCCCCCGGACAGGGGGCGCGGGGGGCTACACCTTC.

This rearrangement joins TRBV7-8 to TRBJ2-5; D unresolved. Germline V gene data show CDR1 as SGHVS and CDR2 as FQNEAQ. CDR3 length: 14 amino acids. V shed 4 bases and J shed 1 base, with 10 bases lying between them. The CDR3 region has the DNA TGTGCCAGCAGCTCGAAAGCTTTCCAAGAGACCCAGTACTTC. It translates to CASSSKAFQETQYF.

J is TRBJ2-7 and V is TRBV7-8; 9 nucleotides line up with TRBD1. With V trimmed by 4 bases and J by 6 bases, 4 bases remained unmatched. Germline CDR1 reads SGHVS; CDR2 reads FQNEAQ. The CDR3 has 13 amino acids. In DNA, the CDR3 is TGTGCCAGCAGCTCACAGGGGGCGGGCGAGCAGTACTTC. It encodes CASSSQGAGEQYF. Looking up the rest from reference TRBV7-8 and TRBJ2-7 gives the full variable domain: GAGVSQSPRYKVAKRGQDVALRCDPISGHVSLFWYQQALGQGPEFLTYFQNEAQLDKSGLPSDRFFAERPEGSVSTLKIQRTQQEDSAVYLCASSSQGAGEQYFGPGTRLTVT.